Presented here are 18 T cell receptor beta chains from one specimen sequenced in a study of T cell repertoires in cytomegalovirus infection. Using its own MiXCR run on the reads, TCRdb lists one record per CDR3 protein. The sample has some 200,000 distinct CDR3 sequences, nearly 9.5% seen once. The specimen sequenced was PBMCs. The source is a human donor in good health (CMV status not recorded). Some clones in this sample may be carry-over from other donors' samples.

This clonotype was counted many times. The genes are TRBV10-3 and TRBJ1-1; D may be TRBD1 (6 bases). This CDR3 spans 15 amino acids. CDR1 and CDR2 from the germline V gene are ENHRY and SYGVKD. Trimming cost V 3 bases and J 4 bases, with 15 bases left between them. The CDR3 sequence is CAISDAAGDGTEAFF. The CDR3 nucleotides are TGTGCCATCAGTGACGCTGCAGGGGATGGCACTGAAGCTTTCTTT.

This clonotype occurred a few times. The V gene is TRBV5-4, the J gene TRBJ1-2, with 10 bases matching TRBD1. V lost 4 bases, J lost 1 base, and 4 bases stayed unmatched. The length of the CDR3 is 15 residues. The germline V gene encodes CDR1 SGHNT and CDR2 YYREEE (reference sequence). The CDR3 sequence is CASSPGTGDNYGYTF. The CDR3 DNA sequence: TGTGCCAGCAGCCCTGGGACAGGGGATAACTATGGCTACACCTTC.

This clonotype was counted many times. The gene calls are TRBV7-2 and TRBJ2-4, with D maybe TRBD2 (5 bases). V shed 1 base and J shed 0 bases, with 10 bases lying between them. The CDR3 is 16 amino acids. Germline CDR1 and CDR2: SGHTA and FQGNSA. The chain's CDR3 is CASSLELALAKNIQYF. As DNA, the CDR3 is TGTGCCAGCAGCTTAGAGCTAGCCCTAGCCAAAAACATTCAGTACTTC.

The chain joins TRBV6-6 to TRBJ1-2, with 10 bases aligning to TRBD1. Trimming removed 4 bases from V and 3 bases from J; junction bases left unmatched: 5. The length of the CDR3 is 15 residues. Germline-derived CDR1 and CDR2 are MNHNY and SVGAGI (reference sequence). For the CDR3, the DNA is TGTGCCAGCAGTTCAACGGACAGGGGGGACTATGGCTACACCTTC. Residues: CASSSTDRGDYGYTF.

This clonotype was counted at least ten times. The chain employs TRBV6-2 or TRBV6-3 and TRBJ1-1; 8 bases fit TRBD1. Germline assignment: CDR1 MNHEY and CDR2 SVGEGT. This CDR3 contains 16 residues. The V segment lost 4 bases and the J segment 1 base; nucleotides outside the gene matches: 8. The CDR3 loop is CASSSRPGQANTEAFF. The CDR3 DNA follows: TGTGCCAGCAGTTCCCGGCCGGGACAGGCGAACACTGAAGCTTTCTTT.

This clonotype was recorded a few times. The rearrangement joins TRBV28 to TRBJ2-1, with a tentative D call TRBD2 (7 bases). With 5 bases removed from V and 7 bases from J, the gap between germline ends came to 18 bases. Germline assignment: CDR1 MDHEN and CDR2 SYDVKM. CDR3 size: 15 residues. CDR3 nucleotide sequence: TGTGCCAGCAGTATTAGGGGGGGGCGTATGAATGAGCAGTTCTTC. It encodes CASSIRGGRMNEQFF.

The chain uses TRBV2 and TRBJ1-5; D remains unclear. This CDR3 contains 15 residues. Per germline, CDR1 SNHLY and CDR2 FYNNEI. Deletions cut 2 bases from V and 6 bases from J, with 14 bases between. CDR3 in amino acids: CASSEMGVPTQPQHF. In DNA, the CDR3 is TGTGCCAGCAGTGAAATGGGAGTACCCACTCAGCCCCAGCATTTT.

V is TRBV7-9 and J is TRBJ2-1; TRBD2 matches at 11 bases. CDR1 is SEHNR, CDR2 FQNEAQ, per germline (reference sequence). The trim removed 5 bases at V and 1 base at J, leaving 7 bases unmatched. The CDR3 totals 17 residues. CDR3 DNA sequence: TGTGCCAGCAGCCCCCGACTAGCGGGACCTTCCTACAATGAGCAGTTCTTC. As protein: CASSPRLAGPSYNEQFF.

This chain connects TRBV20-1 to TRBJ2-6; D not certain. Germline CDR1 and CDR2: DFQATT and SNEGSKA (reference sequence). The CDR3 is 15 residues long. Trimming took 3 bases from V and 0 from J, leaving 9 bases between them. As DNA, the CDR3 is TGCAGTGCTAGTTTACTCAGCTCTGGGGCCAACGTCCTGACTTTC. Its protein is CSASLLSSGANVLTF.

In its sample, this clonotype was seen many times. This chain joins TRBV7-9 and TRBJ2-5; the match to TRBD2 covers 8 bases. The germline CDR1 and CDR2 sequences are SEHNR and FQNEAQ (reference sequence). The CDR3 covers 15 residues. V lost 5 bases and J lost 3; bases outside the gene matches: 8. Here the CDR3 DNA reads TGTGCCAGCAGCCCAACCGGGACTAGGGAAGAGACCCAGTACTTC. Protein product: CASSPTGTREETQYF.

This clonotype was recorded a few times. This chain's CDR3 is CASSDSGGPMKQFF. CDR3 coding DNA: TGCGCCAGCAGTGACTCGGGGGGTCCAATGAAGCAGTTCTTC. V and J are TRBV10-1 and TRBJ2-1, with 7 bases fitting TRBD2. V was clipped by 3 bases and J by 11 bases; unmatched bases: 10. The germline gives CDR1 WNHNN, CDR2 SYGVQD (reference sequence). This CDR3 region has 14 residues.

This chain links TRBV12-3 or TRBV12-4 with TRBJ2-5; D remains ambiguous. Trimming removed 2 bases at V and 5 bases at J, with 3 bases between. The CDR3 is 11 amino acids. The CDR3, as DNA: TGTGCCAGCAGTTTAATGGAGACCCAGTACTTC. Translation: CASSLMETQYF.

The chain uses TRBV12-3 or TRBV12-4 and TRBJ1-3; D gene unclear. V was pared by 2 bases and J by 5 bases, with 10 bases between. CDR3 size: 14 residues. As DNA, the CDR3 is TGTGCCAGCAGTTTAATGGGTTCGAGAAACACCATATATTTT. Translated, it gives CASSLMGSRNTIYF.

In this sample, this clonotype turned up a few times. The chain uses TRBV20-1 and TRBJ2-7; TRBD2 agrees at 11 bases. J lost 0 bases, V lost 0 bases, and 7 bases had no gene match. CDR3 size: 17 residues. The germline gives CDR1 DFQATT, CDR2 SNEGSKA (reference sequence). The CDR3 protein is CSARDGLAGRNSYEQYF. Written as DNA, the CDR3 is TGCAGTGCTAGAGATGGACTAGCGGGTCGAAACTCCTACGAGCAGTACTTC.

This clonotype was seen at least ten times. The CDR3 sequence is CASSLGPDYGYTF. The CDR3 DNA reads as TGTGCCAGCAGCTTAGGTCCGGACTATGGCTACACCTTC. The chain links TRBV7-2 to TRBJ1-2; no clear D gene. V lost 1 base, J lost 3 bases, and 6 bases lay in between. This CDR3 contains 13 residues. Looked up from germline, CDR1 is SGHTA and CDR2 is FQGNSA.

This clonotype was seen at least ten times. J is TRBJ1-1 and V is TRBV11-2, with D maybe TRBD1 (5 bases). The V and J ends lost 9 bases and 3 bases respectively, with 20 bases between them. This CDR3 comprises 15 residues. CDR1 is SGHAT, CDR2 FQNNGV, per germline. This CDR3 is CASTITGQGDTEAFF. The CDR3 DNA follows: TGTGCCAGTACAATCACGGGGCAGGGTGACACTGAAGCTTTCTTT.

The J gene is TRBJ1-2, the V gene TRBV6-6, with a tentative D call TRBD1 (6 bases). Deletions cut 6 bases from V and 6 bases from J, with 14 bases between. CDR3 size: 13 residues. Looked up from germline, CDR1 is MNHNY and CDR2 is SVGAGI (reference sequence). The CDR3 sequence is CASRAKDRHGYTF. CDR3 DNA: TGTGCCAGCAGAGCGAAAGACAGGCATGGCTACACCTTC.

This clonotype was seen only a few times. The J gene is TRBJ2-5, the V gene TRBV20-1; tentatively, D is TRBD1 (7 bases). V lost 8 bases and J 5 bases, leaving 24 bases between the germline ends. The length of the CDR3 is 15 residues. The germline V gene has CDR1 DFQATT and CDR2 SNEGSKA (reference sequence). For the CDR3, the DNA is TGCAGTCCCGAAGGAGGGGTAGGGGGCCAGGAGACCCAGTACTTC. Its protein is CSPEGGVGGQETQYF.